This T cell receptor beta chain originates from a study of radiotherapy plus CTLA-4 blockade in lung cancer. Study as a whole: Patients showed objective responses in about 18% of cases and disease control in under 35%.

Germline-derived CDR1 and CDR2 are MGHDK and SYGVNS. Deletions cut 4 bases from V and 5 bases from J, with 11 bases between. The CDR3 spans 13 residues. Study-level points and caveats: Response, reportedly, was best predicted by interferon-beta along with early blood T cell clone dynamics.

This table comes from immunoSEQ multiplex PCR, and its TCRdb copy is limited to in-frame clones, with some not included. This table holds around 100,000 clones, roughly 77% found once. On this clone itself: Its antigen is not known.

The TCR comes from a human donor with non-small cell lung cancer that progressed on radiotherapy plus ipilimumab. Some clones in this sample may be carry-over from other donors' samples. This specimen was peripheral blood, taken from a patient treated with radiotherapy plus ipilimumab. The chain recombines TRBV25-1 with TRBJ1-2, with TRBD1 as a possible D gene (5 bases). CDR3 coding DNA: TGTGCCAGCAGTGCAACAGGACCTTATGGCTACACCTTC. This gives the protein CASSATGPYGYTF.